These 3 T cell receptor beta chains were all obtained from the same sample, sequenced in a study of human T cells and chemical hapten exposure. Specified time point: pre-sensitization, week 0. Treatment reported: therapeutic diphenylcyclopropenone sensitization with weekly scalp DPC. In TCRdb, the RACE reads were re-called with MiXCR into one record per CDR3 protein. The table includes about 40,000 distinct CDR3 sequences, about 10% detected once. The sequenced sample was whole blood, obtained in connection with sensitization to the hapten diphenylcyclopropenone (DPC). The source of these receptors is a man between 25 and 39 years old with alopecia areata. Some clones in this sample may be carry-over from other donors' samples.

This clonotype came up many times. The chain joins TRBV2 to TRBJ1-6; D is unresolved. The CDR3 covers 11 residues. Trimming left V 2 bases short and J 14 bases short, with 7 bases between. CDR1 SNHLY and CDR2 FYNNEI come from the germline V gene. The CDR3, as DNA: TGTGCCAGCAGTGAATGGGCAACCCTCCACTTT. It encodes CASSEWATLHF.

This clonotype was seen at least ten times. V is TRBV5-1 and J is TRBJ2-5; the match to TRBD2 covers 12 bases. V gave up 2 bases and J gave up 2 bases; unmatched junction bases: 1. Germline V gene data show CDR1 as SGHRS and CDR2 as YFSETQ. The CDR3 totals 15 residues. CDR3 sequence (DNA): TGCGCCAGCAGCTTCGGACTAGCGGGGCAAGAGACCCAGTACTTC. Translated: CASSFGLAGQETQYF.

This clonotype was seen many times. The CDR3 here is CASSLASGGLASTDTQYF. The DNA for the CDR3 is TGCGCCAGCAGCTTGGCTAGCGGGGGGCTTGCTAGCACAGATACGCAGTATTTT. The chain uses TRBV5-1 and TRBJ2-3; 11 bases map to TRBD2. Unmatched junction bases numbered 6, after V lost 0 bases and J lost 0 bases. The CDR3 runs 18 residues. Germline CDR1 is SGHRS and CDR2 is YFSETQ.